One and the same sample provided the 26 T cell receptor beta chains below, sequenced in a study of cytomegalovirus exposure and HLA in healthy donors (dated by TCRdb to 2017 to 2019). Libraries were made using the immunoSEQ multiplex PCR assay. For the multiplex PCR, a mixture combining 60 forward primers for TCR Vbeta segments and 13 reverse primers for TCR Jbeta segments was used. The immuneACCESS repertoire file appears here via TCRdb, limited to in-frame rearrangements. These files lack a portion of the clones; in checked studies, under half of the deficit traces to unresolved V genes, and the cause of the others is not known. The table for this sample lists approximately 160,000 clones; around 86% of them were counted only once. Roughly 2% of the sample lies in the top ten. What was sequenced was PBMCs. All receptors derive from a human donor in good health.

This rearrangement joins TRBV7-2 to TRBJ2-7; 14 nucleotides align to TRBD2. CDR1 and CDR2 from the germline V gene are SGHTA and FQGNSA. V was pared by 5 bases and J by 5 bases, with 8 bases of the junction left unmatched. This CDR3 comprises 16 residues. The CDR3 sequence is CASSQRLAGGHDEQYF. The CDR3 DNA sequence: TGTGCCAGCAGCCAACGACTAGCGGGGGGGCACGACGAGCAGTACTTC. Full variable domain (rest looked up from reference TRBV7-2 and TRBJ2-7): GAGVSQSPSNKVTEKGKDVELRCDPISGHTALYWYRQSLGQGLEFLIYFQGNSAPDKSGLPSDRFSAERTGGSVSTLTIQRTQQEDSAVYLCASSQRLAGGHDEQYFGPGTRLTVT.

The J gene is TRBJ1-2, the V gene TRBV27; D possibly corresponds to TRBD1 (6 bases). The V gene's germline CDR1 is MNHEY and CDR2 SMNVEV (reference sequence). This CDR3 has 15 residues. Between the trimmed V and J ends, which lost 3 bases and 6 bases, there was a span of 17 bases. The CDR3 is CASSFLGGDWDGYTF. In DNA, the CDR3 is TGTGCCAGCAGTTTCTTAGGGGGGGATTGGGATGGCTACACCTTC.

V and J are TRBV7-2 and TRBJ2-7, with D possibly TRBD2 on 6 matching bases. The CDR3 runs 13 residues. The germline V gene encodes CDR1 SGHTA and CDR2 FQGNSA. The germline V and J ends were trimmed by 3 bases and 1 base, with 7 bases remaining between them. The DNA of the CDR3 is TGTGCCAGCAGCTTCCGGGAGTCCTACGAGCAGTACTTC. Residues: CASSFRESYEQYF.

CDR3 residues: CASNTGQPRLGGYTF. CDR3 DNA: TGTGCCAGCAACACGGGACAGCCCCGATTAGGTGGCTACACCTTC. V and J are TRBV2 and TRBJ1-2, with TRBD1 matching over 7 bases. J lost 7 bases, V lost 7 bases, and 15 bases had no gene match. From germline, CDR1 is SNHLY and CDR2 FYNNEI. The CDR3 covers 15 residues. Filled out from reference TRBV2 and TRBJ1-2, the complete variable domain reads EPEVTQTPSHQVTQMGQEVILRCVPISNHLYFYWYRQILGQKVEFLVSFYNNEISEKSEIFDDQFSVERPDGSNFTLKIRSTKLEDSAMYFCASNTGQPRLGGYTFGSGTRLTVV.

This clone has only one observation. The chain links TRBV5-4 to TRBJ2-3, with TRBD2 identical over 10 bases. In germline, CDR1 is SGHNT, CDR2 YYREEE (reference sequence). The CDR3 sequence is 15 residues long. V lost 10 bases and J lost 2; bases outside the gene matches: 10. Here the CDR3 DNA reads TGTGCCGGATCGAGTAGCGGGGGGCCCACAGATACGCAGTATTTT. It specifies CAGSSSGGPTDTQYF.

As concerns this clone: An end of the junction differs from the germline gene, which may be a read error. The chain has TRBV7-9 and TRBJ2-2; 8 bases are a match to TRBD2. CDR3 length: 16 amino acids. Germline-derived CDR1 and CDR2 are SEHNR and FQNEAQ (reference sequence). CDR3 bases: TGTTCCAGCAGCTTACCGGGGGGGGCGAACACCGGGGAGCTGTTTTTT. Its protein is CSSSLPGGANTGELFF.

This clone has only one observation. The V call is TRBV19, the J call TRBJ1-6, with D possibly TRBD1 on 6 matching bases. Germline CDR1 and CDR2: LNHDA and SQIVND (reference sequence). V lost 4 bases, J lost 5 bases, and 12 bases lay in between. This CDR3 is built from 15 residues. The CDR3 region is CASSTQGRDNSPLHF. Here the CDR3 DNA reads TGTGCCAGTAGTACTCAGGGGAGGGATAATTCACCCCTCCACTTT.

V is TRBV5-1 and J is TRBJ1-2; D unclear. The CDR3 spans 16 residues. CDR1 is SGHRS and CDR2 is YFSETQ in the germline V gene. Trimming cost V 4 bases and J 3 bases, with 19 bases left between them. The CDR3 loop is CASSIDGGHSDYGYTF. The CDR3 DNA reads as TGCGCCAGCAGCATAGACGGCGGCCACTCCGACTATGGCTACACCTTC.

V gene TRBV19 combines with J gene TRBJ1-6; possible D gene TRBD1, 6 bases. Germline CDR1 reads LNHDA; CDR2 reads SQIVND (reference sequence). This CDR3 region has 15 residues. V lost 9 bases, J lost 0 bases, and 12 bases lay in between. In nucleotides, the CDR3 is TGTGCCAGCGGGACACTTAGCTCCTATAATTCACCCCTCCACTTT. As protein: CASGTLSSYNSPLHF.

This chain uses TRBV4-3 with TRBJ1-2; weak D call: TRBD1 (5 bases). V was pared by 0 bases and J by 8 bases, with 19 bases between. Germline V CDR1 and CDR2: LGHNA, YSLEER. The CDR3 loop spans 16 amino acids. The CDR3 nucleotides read TGCGCCAGCAGCCAAGATATCCCGCTCCCCGGGGGGGGCTACACCTTC. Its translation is CASSQDIPLPGGGYTF.

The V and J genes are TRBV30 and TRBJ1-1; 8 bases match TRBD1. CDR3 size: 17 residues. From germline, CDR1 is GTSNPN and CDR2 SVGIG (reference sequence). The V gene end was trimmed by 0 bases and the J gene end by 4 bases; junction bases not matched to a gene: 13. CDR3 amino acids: CAWSVPPPGQEITEAFF. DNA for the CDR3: TGTGCCTGGAGTGTTCCCCCTCCGGGACAGGAGATCACTGAAGCTTTCTTT.

CDR3 amino acids: CASRQGSSYEQYF. As DNA, the CDR3 is TGTGCCAGCAGACAGGGAAGCTCCTACGAGCAGTACTTC. The chain recombines TRBV5-4 with TRBJ2-7; D perhaps matches TRBD1 (6 bases). The CDR3 extends over 13 amino acids. The germline V gene has CDR1 SGHNT and CDR2 YYREEE (reference sequence). V lost 5 bases, J lost 0 bases, and 9 bases lay in between.

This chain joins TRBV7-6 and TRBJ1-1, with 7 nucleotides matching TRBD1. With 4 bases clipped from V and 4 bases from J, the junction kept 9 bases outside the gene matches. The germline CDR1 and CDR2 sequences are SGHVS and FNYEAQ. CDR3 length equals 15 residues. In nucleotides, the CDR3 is TGTGCCAGCAGCTCTCCGCGACAGGGAAGCACTGAAGCTTTCTTT. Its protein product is CASSSPRQGSTEAFF.

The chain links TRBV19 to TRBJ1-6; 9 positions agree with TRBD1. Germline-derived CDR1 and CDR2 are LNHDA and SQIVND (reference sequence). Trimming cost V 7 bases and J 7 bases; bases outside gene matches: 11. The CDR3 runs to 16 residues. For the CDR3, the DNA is TGTGCCAGTACCTCCATTGAGGGACAGGGCAATTCACCCCTCCACTTT. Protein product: CASTSIEGQGNSPLHF.

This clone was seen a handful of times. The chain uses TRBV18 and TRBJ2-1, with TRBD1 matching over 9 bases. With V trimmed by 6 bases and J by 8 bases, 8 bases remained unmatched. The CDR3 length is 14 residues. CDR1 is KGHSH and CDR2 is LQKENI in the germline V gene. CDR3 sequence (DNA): TGTGCCAGCTCTGAGCGGACAGGGGAGGATGAGCAGTTCTTC. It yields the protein CASSERTGEDEQFF.

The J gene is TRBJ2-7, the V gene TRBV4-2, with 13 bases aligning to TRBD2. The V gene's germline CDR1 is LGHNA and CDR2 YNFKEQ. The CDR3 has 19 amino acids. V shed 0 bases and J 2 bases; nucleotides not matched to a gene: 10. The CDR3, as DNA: TGTGCCAGCAGCCAAGAAACGCCAGGACTAGCGGGAGAACCCTACGAGCAGTACTTC. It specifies CASSQETPGLAGEPYEQYF.

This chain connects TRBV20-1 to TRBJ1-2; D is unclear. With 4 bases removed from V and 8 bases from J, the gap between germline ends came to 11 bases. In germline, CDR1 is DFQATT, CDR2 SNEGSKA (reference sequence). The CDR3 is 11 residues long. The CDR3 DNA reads TGCAGTGCTACGCAAACGAGGGGCTACACCTTC. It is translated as CSATQTRGYTF.

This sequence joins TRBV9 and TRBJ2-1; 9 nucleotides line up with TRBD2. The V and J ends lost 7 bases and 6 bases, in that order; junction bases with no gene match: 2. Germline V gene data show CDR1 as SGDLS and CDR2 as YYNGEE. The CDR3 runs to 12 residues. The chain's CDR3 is CASAAGGNEQFF. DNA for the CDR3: TGTGCCAGCGCAGCGGGGGGCAATGAGCAGTTCTTC.

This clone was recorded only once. The CDR3 coding sequence is TGTGCCAGCAGTGGGGGGGGATCCATTCAGTACTTC. Protein: CASSGGGSIQYF. This sequence joins TRBV2 and TRBJ2-4; 7 bases fit TRBD2. The CDR3 has 12 residues. Looked up from germline, CDR1 is SNHLY and CDR2 is FYNNEI. Trimming cost V 4 bases and J 9 bases; bases outside gene matches: 3.

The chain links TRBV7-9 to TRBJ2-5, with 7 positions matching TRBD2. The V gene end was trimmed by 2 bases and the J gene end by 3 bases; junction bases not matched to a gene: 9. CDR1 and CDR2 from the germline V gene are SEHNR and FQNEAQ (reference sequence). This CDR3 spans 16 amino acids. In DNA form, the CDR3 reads TGTGCCAGCAGCTTAAGGTTCGAAGGGACTAAAGAGACCCAGTACTTC. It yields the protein CASSLRFEGTKETQYF.

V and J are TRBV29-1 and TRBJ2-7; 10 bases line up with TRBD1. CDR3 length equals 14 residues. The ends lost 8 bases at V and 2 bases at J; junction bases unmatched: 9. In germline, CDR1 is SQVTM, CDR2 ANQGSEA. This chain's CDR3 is CSTWDRGNTYEQYF. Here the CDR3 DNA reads TGCAGCACGTGGGACAGGGGCAATACCTACGAGCAGTACTTC.

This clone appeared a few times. The CDR3 bases are TGTGCCAGCAGCTTACGGGACAGGGGGCGGCGGACAGATACGCAGTATTTT. Encoded protein: CASSLRDRGRRTDTQYF. The chain links TRBV7-9 to TRBJ2-3, with TRBD1 matching 12 bases. Unmatched junction bases numbered 6, after V lost 2 bases and J lost 3 bases. From germline, CDR1 is SEHNR and CDR2 FQNEAQ (reference sequence). The CDR3 loop spans 17 amino acids.

The CDR3: CASSSTGLPHPEQYF. CDR3 sequence (DNA): TGTGCCAGCAGTTCTACCGGTCTCCCTCATCCCGAGCAGTACTTC. The gene calls are TRBV6-5 and TRBJ2-7, with D hard to call. The CDR3 sequence is 15 residues long. Deletions cut 4 bases from V and 6 bases from J, with 19 bases between. Per the germline V gene, CDR1 is MNHEY and CDR2 is SVGAGI.

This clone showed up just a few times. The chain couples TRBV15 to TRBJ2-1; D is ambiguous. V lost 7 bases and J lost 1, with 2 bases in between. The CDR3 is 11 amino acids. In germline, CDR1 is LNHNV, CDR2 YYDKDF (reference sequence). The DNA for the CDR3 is TGTGCCACCACTTCCTACAATGAGCAGTTCTTC. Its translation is CATTSYNEQFF.

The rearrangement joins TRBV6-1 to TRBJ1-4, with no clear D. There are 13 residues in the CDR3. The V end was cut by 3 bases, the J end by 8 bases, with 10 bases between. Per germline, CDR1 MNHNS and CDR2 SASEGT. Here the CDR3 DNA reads TGTGCCAGCAGTGACACCCTAGACGAAAAACTGTTTTTT. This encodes CASSDTLDEKLFF.

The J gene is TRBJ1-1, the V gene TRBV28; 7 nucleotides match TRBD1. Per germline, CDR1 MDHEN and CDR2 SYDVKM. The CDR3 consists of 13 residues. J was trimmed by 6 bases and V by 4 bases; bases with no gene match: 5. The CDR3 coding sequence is TGTGCCAGCAGTTCATTCACAGGGGCTGAAGCTTTCTTT. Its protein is CASSSFTGAEAFF. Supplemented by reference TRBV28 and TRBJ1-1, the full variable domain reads DVKVTQSSRYLVKRTGEKVFLECVQDMDHENMFWYRQDPGLGLRLIYFSYDVKMKEKGDIPEGYSVSREKKERFSLILESASTNQTSMYLCASSSFTGAEAFFGQGTRLTVV.